This entry is about one TCR beta chain. This entry belongs to a study of blood T cell repertoires in COVID-19. Germline V gene sequence: CDR1 LGHDT, CDR2 YNNKEL (reference sequence). J gave up 5 bases and V 4 bases, and 4 bases lay outside the gene matches. This CDR3 is built from 15 residues. TCRdb's table, derived via immunoSEQ multiplex PCR, lists solely in-frame clones and lacks some. The table shows over 110,000 clones, with about 80% occurring only once. Sequencing used PBMCs or T cells enriched from blood (not recorded which). This TCR came from a man aged 45-65 years in a cohort exposed to, infected with or recovered from COVID-19 (not recorded which). The rearrangement joins TRBV3-1 (or the pseudogene TRBV3-2) to TRBJ1-6; 8 bases are shared with TRBD1. CDR3 sequence: CASSPYRGDNSPLHF. In DNA, the CDR3 is TGTGCCAGCAGCCCGTACAGGGGGGATAATTCACCCCTCCACTTT.